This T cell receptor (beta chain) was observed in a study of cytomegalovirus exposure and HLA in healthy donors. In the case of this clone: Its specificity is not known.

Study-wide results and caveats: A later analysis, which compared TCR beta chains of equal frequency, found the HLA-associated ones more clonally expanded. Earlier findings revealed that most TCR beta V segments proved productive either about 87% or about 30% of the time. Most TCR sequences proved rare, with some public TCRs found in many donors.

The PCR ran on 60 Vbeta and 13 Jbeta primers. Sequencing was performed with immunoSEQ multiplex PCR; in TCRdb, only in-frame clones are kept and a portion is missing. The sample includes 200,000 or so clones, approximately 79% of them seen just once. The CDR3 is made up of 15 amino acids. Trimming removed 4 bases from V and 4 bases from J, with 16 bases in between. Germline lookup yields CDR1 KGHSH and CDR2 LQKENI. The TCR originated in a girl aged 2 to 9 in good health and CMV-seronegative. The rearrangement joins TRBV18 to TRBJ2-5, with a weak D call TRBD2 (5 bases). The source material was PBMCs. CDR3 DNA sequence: TGTGCCAGCTCACAGAGGGTGCGTGGAGGAGAGACCCAGTACTTC. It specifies CASSQRVRGGETQYF.